The 27 T cell receptor beta chains given below trace back to one sample, sequenced in a study of low-dose radiotherapy and immunotherapy resistance in tumors. Time point: before trial treatment. Gene-specific TRAV and TRBV primers were used for first-strand cDNA, covering alpha and beta chains. The TCRs were subjected to amplification over about 20 PCR cycles employing a constant-region primer in conjunction with a V-primer adapter. A single record per CDR3 protein comes from TCRdb applying MiXCR to the reads. This sample has 85,000 to 100,000 distinct CDR3 sequences, with 9.4% found just once. The sequencing used PBMCs, collected before treatment. The receptors come from a male donor with prostate cancer.

This clonotype was seen repeatedly, ten times or more. V is TRBV4-2 and J is TRBJ2-3; maybe TRBD2 (5 bases). Trimming took 0 bases from V and 0 from J, leaving 16 bases between them. The CDR3 runs 18 residues. Germline CDR1 reads LGHNA; CDR2 reads YNFKEQ. CDR3: CASSQDPTVAPSTDTQYF. CDR3 in DNA: TGTGCCAGCAGCCAAGATCCAACGGTAGCGCCGAGCACAGATACGCAGTATTTT.

This clonotype came up many times. The genes are TRBV24-1 and TRBJ2-1; the D is unclear. The germline V gene has CDR1 KGHDR and CDR2 SFDVKD. CDR3 size: 15 residues. V lost 3 bases, J lost 2 bases, and 10 bases lay in between. CDR3 sequence reads: CATSDRALTYNEQFF. The CDR3 region has the DNA TGTGCCACCAGTGATAGAGCCCTTACCTACAATGAGCAGTTCTTC.

In its sample, this clonotype was seen many times. This chain uses TRBV5-1 with TRBJ1-2, with 7 bases fitting TRBD1. CDR1 and CDR2 (germline): SGHRS, YFSETQ. There are 13 residues in the CDR3. J was trimmed by 8 bases and V by 4 bases; bases with no gene match: 8. This chain's CDR3 is CASSLDRVRGYTF. In DNA, the CDR3 is TGCGCCAGCAGCCTCGACAGGGTGAGAGGCTACACCTTC.

In its sample, this clonotype was seen many times. The chain joins TRBV24-1 to TRBJ1-2, with 8 nucleotides matching TRBD1. Trimming cost V 4 bases and J 0 bases; bases outside gene matches: 9. Per the germline V gene, CDR1 is KGHDR and CDR2 is SFDVKD. The CDR3 consists of 17 residues. CDR3 sequence (DNA): TGTGCCACCAGTGAGTCGACAGGGGAAGGTGCTAACTATGGCTACACCTTC. Residues: CATSESTGEGANYGYTF.

Ten or more counts support this clonotype. This rearrangement joins TRBV29-1 to TRBJ2-5, with 7 nucleotides matching TRBD2. With V trimmed by 8 bases and J by 5 bases, 8 bases remained unmatched. The germline V gene has CDR1 SQVTM and CDR2 ANQGSEA. The CDR3 spans 12 residues. Here the CDR3 DNA reads TGCAGCCCGTGGAACGGGGGGGAGACCCAGTACTTC. Encoded protein: CSPWNGGETQYF.

The sample holds many counts of this clonotype. The genes are TRBV13 and TRBJ2-1; D might be TRBD1 or TRBD2, each matching 6 bases. Germline V gene sequence: CDR1 PRHDT, CDR2 FYEKMQ (reference sequence). The CDR3 has 16 residues. V was clipped by 5 bases and J by 7 bases, with 21 bases between them. CDR3 nucleotide sequence: TGTGCCAGCAGCCCCCCCCGGAGCGGAGGGGGGAATGAGCAGTTCTTC. Its translation: CASSPPRSGGGNEQFF. Combining the CDR3 with reference TRBV13 and TRBJ2-1 gives the whole variable domain AAGVIQSPRHLIKEKRETATLKCYPIPRHDTVYWYQQGPGQDPQFLISFYEKMQSDKGSIPDRFSAQQFSDYHSELNMSSLELGDSALYFCASSPPRSGGGNEQFFGPGTRLTVL.

Points on this clonotype: One base separates it from a far larger clone, so it is likely a read error. The J gene is TRBJ2-7, the V gene TRBV29-1; 15 nucleotides agree with TRBD2. The CDR3 consists of 18 residues. V dropped 7 bases and J dropped 7; count of bases not matched to a gene: 20. Germline CDR1 and CDR2: SQVTM and ANQGSEA. DNA for the CDR3: TGCAGCGGAAAGAGGGGACTAGCGGGAGGACTTAACTACAATGAGCAGTACTTC. The encoded protein is CSGKRGLAGGLNYNEQYF.

This clonotype has a count of ten or more. This rearrangement joins TRBV28 to TRBJ2-7; TRBD2 agrees at 7 bases. CDR1 and CDR2 from the germline V gene are MDHEN and SYDVKM. Unmatched junction bases numbered 6, after V lost 2 bases and J lost 2 bases. This CDR3 comprises 15 residues. The CDR3 sequence is CASSLLSGLAYEQYF. Written as DNA, the CDR3 is TGTGCCAGCAGTTTACTTAGCGGGTTGGCCTACGAGCAGTACTTC.

This clonotype has at least ten counts. This chain connects TRBV2 to TRBJ2-7; either TRBD1 or TRBD2 may fit D (5 bases each). V was clipped by 6 bases and J by 0 bases, with 12 bases between them. Germline V gene sequence: CDR1 SNHLY, CDR2 FYNNEI. The CDR3 is 14 residues long. CDR3 bases: TGTGCCAGCAGGCCGGGACGGACCTCCTACGAGCAGTACTTC. Translating it yields CASRPGRTSYEQYF.

This clonotype was counted many times. The gene calls are TRBV6-2 or TRBV6-3 and TRBJ1-5; TRBD1 matches at 12 bases. J gave up 4 bases and V 5 bases, and 6 bases lay outside the gene matches. The CDR3 contains 16 residues. Germline assignment: CDR1 MNHEY and CDR2 SVGEGT. CDR3 sequence: CASSRGTGGRNQPQHF. As DNA, the CDR3 is TGTGCCAGCAGTAGAGGGACAGGGGGCCGAAATCAGCCCCAGCATTTT.

This clonotype turned up a few times. The chain couples TRBV27 to TRBJ1-4; D unclear. V lost 1 base to trimming and J lost 0 bases, with 6 bases between them. From germline, CDR1 is MNHEY and CDR2 SMNVEV (reference sequence). This CDR3 region has 15 residues. The CDR3 region is CASSLWGTTNEKLFF. The CDR3 nucleotides are TGTGCCAGCAGTTTATGGGGTACAACTAATGAAAAACTGTTTTTT. Supplemented by reference TRBV27 and TRBJ1-4, the full variable domain reads EAQVTQNPRYLITVTGKKLTVTCSQNMNHEYMSWYRQDPGLGLRQIYYSMNVEVTDKGDVPEGYKVSRKEKRNFPLILESPSPNQTSLYFCASSLWGTTNEKLFFGSGTQLSVL.

This clonotype was counted ten times or more. This sequence joins TRBV18 and TRBJ1-2; possibly TRBD1 for D (5 bases). The CDR3 extends over 15 amino acids. Trimming pared 0 bases from V and 4 bases from J, leaving 12 bases between. CDR1 is KGHSH and CDR2 is LQKENI in the germline V gene. CDR3 coding DNA: TGTGCCAGCTCACCACCGGTAGGGGCTGGCTATGGCTACACCTTC. Translated, it gives CASSPPVGAGYGYTF.

This clonotype was seen repeatedly, ten times or more. The chain carries TRBV12-3 or TRBV12-4 and TRBJ1-3; TRBD1 matches 7 bases. The CDR3 loop spans 14 amino acids. Trimming cost V 6 bases and J 3 bases; bases outside gene matches: 5. DNA for the CDR3: TGTGCCAGCAGCGGGACAGCCATTGGAAACACCATATATTTT. Amino acid sequence: CASSGTAIGNTIYF.

This clonotype was seen ten or more times. The chain is built from TRBV2 and TRBJ2-5; D is undetermined. The V gene lost 6 bases and the J gene lost 4 bases, with 12 bases spanning the gap. This CDR3 has 13 residues. CDR1 is SNHLY, CDR2 FYNNEI, per germline. In DNA, the CDR3 is TGTGCCAGCAGCAAAACTGTGGGAGAGACCCAGTACTTC. Translation: CASSKTVGETQYF.

This clonotype was found many times. The rearrangement uses TRBV5-4 and TRBJ2-1; D uncertain. The germline V gene encodes CDR1 SGHNT and CDR2 YYREEE (reference sequence). Trimming took 4 bases from V and 0 from J, leaving 8 bases between them. The CDR3 loop spans 14 amino acids. Written as DNA, the CDR3 is TGTGCCAGCAGCCCCAGTGACTCCTACAATGAGCAGTTCTTC. It translates to CASSPSDSYNEQFF.

This clonotype has at least ten counts. This chain joins TRBV2 and TRBJ2-7; D assignment may be TRBD1 or TRBD2 (5 bases each). The CDR3 extends over 14 amino acids. The V end lost 5 bases, the J end lost 2 bases, and 13 bases lay between the germline ends. Germline V gene lookup returns CDR1 SNHLY and CDR2 FYNNEI. In nucleotides, the CDR3 is TGTGCCAGCAGTAACCGGGACGGGACCTACGAGCAGTACTTC. Encoded protein: CASSNRDGTYEQYF.

There are many counts of this clonotype. The genes are TRBV24-1 and TRBJ2-1; D is uncertain. The CDR3 extends over 15 amino acids. Germline lookup yields CDR1 KGHDR and CDR2 SFDVKD. Trimming left V 3 bases short and J 2 bases short, with 10 bases between. The CDR3 loop is CATSDGLPPYNEQFF. DNA of the CDR3: TGTGCCACCAGTGATGGGTTACCACCCTACAATGAGCAGTTCTTC.

This clonotype was observed many times. This rearrangement joins TRBV6-6 to TRBJ1-1; no reliable D call. CDR1 is MNHNY, CDR2 SVGAGI, per germline (reference sequence). V lost 2 bases to trimming and J lost 11 bases, with 15 bases between them. CDR3 size: 13 residues. CDR3 in amino acids: CASSYRVGGFAFF. The CDR3 DNA follows: TGTGCCAGCAGTTACCGGGTGGGAGGGTTTGCTTTCTTT.

This clonotype has at least ten counts. The chain recombines TRBV7-2 with TRBJ1-2; TRBD1 aligns across 9 bases. Trimming took 4 bases from V and 2 from J; bases not matched to a gene: 2. This CDR3 contains 14 residues. From germline, CDR1 is SGHTA and CDR2 FQGNSA. The chain's CDR3 is CASSSGTGNYGYTF. The DNA for the CDR3 is TGTGCCAGCAGCTCGGGGACAGGGAACTATGGCTACACCTTC.

This clonotype has at least ten counts. This sequence joins TRBV11-2 and TRBJ2-2; tentatively, D is TRBD2 (6 bases). Trimming left V 0 bases short and J 6 bases short, with 11 bases between. This CDR3 has 15 amino acids. Germline CDR1 reads SGHAT; CDR2 reads FQNNGV. CDR3 DNA sequence: TGTGCCAGCAGCTTAGACCCCTCGGGGGCCGGGGAGCTGTTTTTT. It yields the protein CASSLDPSGAGELFF.

With respect to this clonotype: The junction departs from the called germline gene at one end, perhaps through a read error. This chain connects TRBV15 to TRBJ2-4; 9 nucleotides match TRBD1. The CDR3 consists of 16 residues. The V gene's germline CDR1 is LNHNV and CDR2 YYDKDF (reference sequence). CDR3 sequence reads: CATSGLGTGLGDIQYF. CDR3 DNA sequence: TGCGCCACCAGCGGACTGGGGACAGGGCTTGGAGACATTCAGTACTTC.

This clonotype was picked up many times. The V and J genes are TRBV7-9 and TRBJ2-1, with 11 bases that match TRBD2. CDR3 length: 17 amino acids. V dropped 4 bases and J dropped 3; count of bases not matched to a gene: 8. Germline V gene data show CDR1 as SEHNR and CDR2 as FQNEAQ (reference sequence). The CDR3 DNA reads TGTGCCAGCAGCTGGGGGACTAGCGGAATGGTCTACAATGAGCAGTTCTTC. Its protein product is CASSWGTSGMVYNEQFF. The full variable domain, rest sourced from reference TRBV7-9 and TRBJ2-1, is DTGVSQNPRHKITKRGQNVTFRCDPISEHNRLYWYRQTLGQGPEFLTYFQNEAQLEKSRLLSDRFSAERPKGSFSTLEIQRTEQGDSAMYLCASSWGTSGMVYNEQFFGPGTRLTVL.

This clonotype was counted at least ten times. V and J are TRBV19 and TRBJ2-1, with D uncertain. V gave up 6 bases and J gave up 6 bases, with 12 bases separating them. The V gene's germline CDR1 is LNHDA and CDR2 SQIVND (reference sequence). The CDR3 has 13 amino acids. CDR3 amino acids: CASRGPQINEQFF. CDR3 DNA sequence: TGTGCCAGTAGGGGCCCACAAATCAATGAGCAGTTCTTC.

This clonotype was seen many times. The CDR3 is CATSREGGSYEQYF. CDR3 in DNA: TGTGCCACCAGCAGAGAAGGCGGGAGCTACGAGCAGTACTTC. V gene TRBV15 combines with J gene TRBJ2-7; 7 nucleotides match TRBD2. CDR3 length: 14 amino acids. V lost 0 bases and J lost 3; bases outside the gene matches: 2. In germline, CDR1 is LNHNV, CDR2 YYDKDF (reference sequence).

This rearrangement joins TRBV5-1 to TRBJ2-2, with TRBD2 as a possible D gene (6 bases). Trimming left V 0 bases short and J 3 bases short, with 12 bases between. CDR1 and CDR2 (germline): SGHRS, YFSETQ. The CDR3 is 16 amino acids. CDR3 sequence reads: CASSLVAGQDTGELFF. CDR3 bases: TGCGCCAGCAGCTTGGTGGCGGGGCAGGACACCGGGGAGCTGTTTTTT.

V and J are TRBV9 and TRBJ2-2; 8 nucleotides agree with TRBD2. This CDR3 comprises 15 residues. Trimming cost V 3 bases and J 6 bases; bases outside gene matches: 7. Per germline, CDR1 SGDLS and CDR2 YYNGEE. In DNA, the CDR3 is TGTGCCAGCAGCGGAGCGGGAGACCCCGCCGGGGAGCTGTTTTTT. Protein: CASSGAGDPAGELFF.

The genes are TRBV27 and TRBJ2-2; 12 bases map to TRBD2. The CDR3 sequence is 15 residues long. Per the germline V gene, CDR1 is MNHEY and CDR2 is SMNVEV (reference sequence). With V trimmed by 6 bases and J by 5 bases, 4 bases remained unmatched. This chain's CDR3 is CASRPGLAGTGELFF. The CDR3, as DNA: TGTGCCAGCAGACCGGGACTAGCGGGTACCGGGGAGCTGTTTTTT.